This T cell receptor (beta chain) was captured by sequencing in a study of T cells in Graves' hyperthyroidism and ophthalmopathy. This clonotype has just a few counts. The CDR3 spans 15 residues. V lost 5 bases and J lost 6; bases outside the gene matches: 7. CDR1 and CDR2 from the germline V gene are MDHEN and SYDVKM. Template material for amplifying TCR beta CDR3 regions consisted of RNA transcripts. The TCR CDR3 first-round RT-PCR relied on the HTBI primer set. Each CDR3 protein gets one entry after TCRdb re-called the multiplex PCR reads with MiXCR. Of around 560,000 distinct CDR3 sequences in the sample, around 15% were seen once.

The sequencing sample was made of blood. This TCR was sampled from a woman aged 18-29 years with Graves' hyperthyroidism. The chain uses TRBV28 and TRBJ2-1; 10 bases are shared with TRBD1. The CDR3 sequence: CASSPGQGTFNEQFF. Written as DNA, the CDR3 is TGTGCCAGCAGTCCGGGACAGGGGACTTTCAATGAGCAGTTCTTC.